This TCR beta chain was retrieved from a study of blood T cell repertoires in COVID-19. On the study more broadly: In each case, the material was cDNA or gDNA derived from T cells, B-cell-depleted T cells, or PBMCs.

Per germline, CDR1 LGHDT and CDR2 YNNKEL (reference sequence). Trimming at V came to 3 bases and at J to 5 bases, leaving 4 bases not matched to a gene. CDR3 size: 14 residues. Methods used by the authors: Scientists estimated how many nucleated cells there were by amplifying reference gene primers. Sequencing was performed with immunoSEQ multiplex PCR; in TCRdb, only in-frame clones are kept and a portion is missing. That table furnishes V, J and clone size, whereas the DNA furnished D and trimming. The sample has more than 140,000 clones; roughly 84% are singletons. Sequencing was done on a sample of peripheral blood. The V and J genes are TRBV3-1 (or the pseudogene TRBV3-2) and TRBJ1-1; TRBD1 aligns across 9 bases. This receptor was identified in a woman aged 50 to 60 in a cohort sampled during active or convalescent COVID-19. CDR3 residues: CASSHPDRGTEAFF. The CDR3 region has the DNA TGTGCCAGCAGCCACCCTGACAGGGGGACTGAAGCTTTCTTT.